This TCR beta chain was retrieved from a study of blood T cell repertoires in COVID-19 (dated by TCRdb to the early 2020s). For the study in its entirety: Samples from collaborators originated in the United States, Italy and Spain and spanned both the acute and convalescent phases of COVID-19. The material from the prospective study consisted of cDNA or gDNA derived from T cells, B-cell-depleted T cells, or PBMCs. Subjects who had been exposed to COVID-19, were actively infected with it, or had recovered from it provided the deeply sampled blood TCRbeta repertoires that made up the dataset. The repertoires were released in a freely available public database meant as a resource for research on the immune response to SARS-CoV-2. Samples were obtained from the ongoing ImmuneRACE study (first 160 participants) and from about 1,300 subjects provided by 6 global collaborators. A de-identified subject ID, COVID-19 status, age in years and sex were almost always included in the sample metadata. Where HLA class I and class II types were available, the types were taken from metadata supplied by the sample provider, not from assay-based typing.

TCRbeta CDR3 regions were amplified from genomic DNA using the immunoSEQ Assay, a bias-controlled multiplex PCR. As for the original processing: Within the assay, amplification of reference gene primers was used to estimate how many nucleated cells each sample contained. Sequence reads were collapsed and filtered to measure the absolute abundance of every unique TCRbeta CDR3 rearrangement. For each sample, productive Simpson clonality was calculated as the square root of Simpson's diversity index over productive rearrangements. Drawn from immuneACCESS, this table holds only the in-frame rearrangements with V and J called that TCRdb kept. Clones are partly lost; checked studies trace under half to an unresolved V gene and leave the rest unexplained. The DNA was the basis for D and trimming; V, J and clone size are from that table. This sample gives about 190,000 clones in total; 70% to 80% of them show up just once. The ten most abundant clones make up 9.5% to 15% of the sample.

The CDR3, from cysteine to phenylalanine, totals 15 residues. The sequence is cut down to CDR3 DNA, 45 bases in frame from base 1. The junction shows trimming of 5 bases on V and 0 bases on J, and the gene matches do not reach 5 bases of it. The germline V gene specifies SGHTA as CDR1 and FQGNSA as CDR2. What the authors observed across the whole study: The quantity of clinical and demographic metadata differed by source and by participant and was supplied without curation.

Note on this clone: The antigen it recognizes is unknown. Base-call qualities are not available, and no considerably larger clone is one nucleotide away.

Collaborating institutions collected whole blood in K2EDTA tubes following their own protocols. For TCRbeta analysis, collaborators shipped samples in one of three forms: frozen whole blood, isolated PBMCs, or DNA extracted from either of those sample types. The sample taken for sequencing was peripheral blood. The sequence is built from TRBV7-2 and TRBJ2-7, and 9 bases in between align with TRBD2. The clonotype originates from a woman aged 50 to 60 with acute or convalescent COVID-19. CDR3 reads: CASSRTSVSSYEQYF. The nucleotide sequence is given as TGTGCCAGCAGCCGGACTAGCGTTAGCTCCTACGAGCAGTACTTC.